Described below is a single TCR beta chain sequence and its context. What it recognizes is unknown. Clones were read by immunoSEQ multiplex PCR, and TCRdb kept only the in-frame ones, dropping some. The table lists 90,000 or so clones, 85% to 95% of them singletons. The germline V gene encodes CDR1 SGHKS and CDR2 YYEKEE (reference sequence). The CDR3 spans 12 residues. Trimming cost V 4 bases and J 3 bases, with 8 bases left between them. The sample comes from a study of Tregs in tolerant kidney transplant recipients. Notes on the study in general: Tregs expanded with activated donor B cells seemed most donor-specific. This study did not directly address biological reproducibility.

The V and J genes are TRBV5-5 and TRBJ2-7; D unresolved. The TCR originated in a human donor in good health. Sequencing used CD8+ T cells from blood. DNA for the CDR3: TGTGCCAGCAGCGTTGAGCTCTACGAGCAGTACTTC. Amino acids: CASSVELYEQYF.